What follows describes a single T cell receptor beta chain. The antigen is undetermined. This record belongs to a study of T cell responses to AZD1222 COVID-19 vaccine. Overall study findings and caveats: Recipients of two AZD1222 doses showed rising Spike-specific TCR breadth and depth. Donors were chiefly white British, with a greater number of females, and clonal diversity was perhaps underestimated.

CDR3 length: 13 amino acids. V was trimmed by 8 bases and J by 5 bases, leaving 15 bases between them. Germline lookup yields CDR1 SNHLY and CDR2 FYNNEI. Measured with immunoSEQ multiplex PCR; TCRdb has only the in-frame clones, and not every one. This table has 140,000 to 150,000 clones, 90% to 95% appearing once. The input for sequencing was peripheral blood, taken after recovery from COVID-19. The source is an adult who had recovered from COVID-19. The chain is built from TRBV2 and TRBJ2-5, with D perhaps TRBD2 (6 bases). The CDR3 loop reads CASGAGNGETQYF. As DNA, the CDR3 is TGTGCCAGCGGGGCGGGAAACGGGGAGACCCAGTACTTC.